This T cell receptor (beta chain) was profiled in a study of patients and donors after allogeneic stem cell transplantation. Germline V gene data show CDR1 as MDHEN and CDR2 as SYDVKM. Deletions cut 6 bases from V and 0 bases from J, with 18 bases between. The CDR3 is 17 amino acids. TCRdb processed the RT-PCR reads anew with MiXCR; each CDR3 protein has one entry. The sample gives 15,000 to 20,000 distinct CDR3 sequences, approximately 30% of which show up once; about 35% is in the top ten. The TCR comes from a human donor who was either an allogeneic HSCT recipient or a stem cell or donor lymphocyte infusion donor (not recorded which). It is not recorded whose cells these are; they may come from a transplant donor. Sequences were obtained from blood, either unsorted or a sorted T cell fraction (not recorded which). The chain carries TRBV28 and TRBJ1-5; D may be TRBD1 (6 bases). The CDR3 protein is CASRSRRTGFSNQPQHF. The DNA of the CDR3 is TGTGCCAGCAGATCACGACGAACAGGGTTTAGCAATCAGCCCCAGCATTTT. Using reference TRBV28 and TRBJ1-5 for the parts outside the CDR3, the full variable domain is DVKVTQSSRYLVKRTGEKVFLECVQDMDHENMFWYRQDPGLGLRLIYFSYDVKMKEKGDIPEGYSVSREKKERFSLILESASTNQTSMYLCASRSRRTGFSNQPQHFGDGTRLSIL.